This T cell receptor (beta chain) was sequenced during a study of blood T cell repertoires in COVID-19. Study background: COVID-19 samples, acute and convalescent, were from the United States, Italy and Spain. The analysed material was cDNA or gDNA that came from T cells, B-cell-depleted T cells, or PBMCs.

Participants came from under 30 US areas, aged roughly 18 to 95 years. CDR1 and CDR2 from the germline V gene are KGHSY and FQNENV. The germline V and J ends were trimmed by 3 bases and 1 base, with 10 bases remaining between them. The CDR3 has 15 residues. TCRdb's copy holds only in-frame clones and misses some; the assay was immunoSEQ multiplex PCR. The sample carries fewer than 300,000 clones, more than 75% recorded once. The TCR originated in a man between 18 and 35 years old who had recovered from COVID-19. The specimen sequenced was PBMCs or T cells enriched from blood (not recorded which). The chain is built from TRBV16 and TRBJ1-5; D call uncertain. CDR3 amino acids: CASSHRTGSNQPQHF. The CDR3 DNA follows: TGTGCCAGCAGCCATCGGACGGGGAGCAATCAGCCCCAGCATTTT.